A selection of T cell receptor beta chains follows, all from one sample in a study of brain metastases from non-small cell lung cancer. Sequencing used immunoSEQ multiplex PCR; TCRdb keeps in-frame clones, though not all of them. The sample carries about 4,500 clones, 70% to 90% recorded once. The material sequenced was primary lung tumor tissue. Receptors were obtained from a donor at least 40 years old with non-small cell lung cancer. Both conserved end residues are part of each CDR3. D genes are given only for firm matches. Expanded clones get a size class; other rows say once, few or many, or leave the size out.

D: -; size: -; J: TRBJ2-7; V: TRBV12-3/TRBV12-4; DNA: TGTGCCAGCACCTTGATGGTTGCGAGTGAGCAGTACTTC; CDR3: CASTLMVASEQYF
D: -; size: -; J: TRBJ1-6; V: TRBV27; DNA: TGTGCCAGCAGTCCGGGGTTTCTCAGCTCCTATAATTCACCCCTCCACTTT; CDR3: CASSPGFLSSYNSPLHF
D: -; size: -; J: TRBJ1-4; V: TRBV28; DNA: TGTGCCAGCAGTTTGGGGGGGGATAATGAAAAACTGTTTTTT; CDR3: CASSLGGDNEKLFF
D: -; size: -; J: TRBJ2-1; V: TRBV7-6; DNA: TGTGCCAGCAGCTTAGCAGGTCCCTACAATGAGCAGTTCTTC; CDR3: CASSLAGPYNEQFF
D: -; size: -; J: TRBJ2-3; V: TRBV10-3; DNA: TGTGCCATCAGGGCCTGGGACGGATTTTCAGATACGCAGTATTTT; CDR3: CAIRAWDGFSDTQYF
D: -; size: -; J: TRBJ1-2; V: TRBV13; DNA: TGTGCCAGCAAGACACGGGGGGCCCTTAACTATGGCTACACCTTC; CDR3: CASKTRGALNYGYTF
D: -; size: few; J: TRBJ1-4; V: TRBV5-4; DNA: TGTGCCAGCAGCTTGGTCCCGGGGGCAACTAATGAAAAACTGTTTTTT; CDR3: CASSLVPGATNEKLFF
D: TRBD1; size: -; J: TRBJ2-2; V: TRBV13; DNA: TGTGCCAGCAGGGGACAGTCTAACACCGGGGAGCTGTTTTTT; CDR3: CASRGQSNTGELFF
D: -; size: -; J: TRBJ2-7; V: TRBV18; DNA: TGTGCCAGCTCACCAGGATCGCCCTCCGAGCAGTACTTC; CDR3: CASSPGSPSEQYF
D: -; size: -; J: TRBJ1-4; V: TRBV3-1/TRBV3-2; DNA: TGTGCCAGCAGCCCAATTCCAGGGGAAAAACTGTTTTTT; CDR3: CASSPIPGEKLFF
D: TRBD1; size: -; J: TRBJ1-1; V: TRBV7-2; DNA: TGTGCCAGCAGCCTTCTACGGGGACAGGGGGCTCGGACTGAAGCTTTCTTT; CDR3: CASSLLRGQGARTEAFF
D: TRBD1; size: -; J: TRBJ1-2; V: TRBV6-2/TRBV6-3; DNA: TGTGCCAGCAGTTACGGGCAGGGGGCGCGCGGCTACACCTTC; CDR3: CASSYGQGARGYTF
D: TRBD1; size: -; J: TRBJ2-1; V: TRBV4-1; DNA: TGCGCCAGCAGCCAAGAGGGGGACAGGGCAAATGAGCAGTTCTTC; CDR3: CASSQEGDRANEQFF
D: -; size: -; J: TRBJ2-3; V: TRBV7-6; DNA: TGTGCCAGCAGCTCGGGTAGACAGGTCCAGCGCACAGATACGCAGTATTTT; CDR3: CASSSGRQVQRTDTQYF
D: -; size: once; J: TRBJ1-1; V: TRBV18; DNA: TGTGCCAGCTCACCACGGGTCTTTGATGAAGCTTTCTTT; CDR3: CASSPRVFDEAFF
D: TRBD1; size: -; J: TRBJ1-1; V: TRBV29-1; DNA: TGCAGCGCTACACAGGGGGCGAACACTGAAGCTTTCTTT; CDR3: CSATQGANTEAFF
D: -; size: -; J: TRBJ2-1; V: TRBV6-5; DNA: TGTGCCAGCAGTTACCCGGGGACTTCTGGGGCTGAGCAGTTCTTC; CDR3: CASSYPGTSGAEQFF
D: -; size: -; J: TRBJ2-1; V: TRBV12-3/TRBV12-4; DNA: TGTGCCAGCAGGGACACCTACAATGAGCAGTTCTTC; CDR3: CASRDTYNEQFF
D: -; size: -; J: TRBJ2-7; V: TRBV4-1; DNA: TGCGCCAGCAGCCAAGATCTATATGGGTACGAGCAGTACTTC; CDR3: CASSQDLYGYEQYF
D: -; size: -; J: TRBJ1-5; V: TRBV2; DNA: TGTGCCAGCAGTAAAGTGGAGGGAACGCCCCAGCATTTT; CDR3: CASSKVEGTPQHF
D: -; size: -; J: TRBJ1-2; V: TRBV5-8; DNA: TGTGCCAGCAGCCCCAGGGCGGTTGATGGCTACACCTTC; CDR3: CASSPRAVDGYTF
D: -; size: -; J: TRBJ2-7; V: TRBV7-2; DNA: TGTGCCAGCCTAAAAGGGCCGGGGAAAGGTTACGAGCAGTACTTC; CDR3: CASLKGPGKGYEQYF
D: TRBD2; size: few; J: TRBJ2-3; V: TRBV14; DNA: TGTGCCAGCAGCCAAGATCGTTGGACGGGAGGTCGGTTGGATACGCAGTATTTT; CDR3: CASSQDRWTGGRLDTQYF
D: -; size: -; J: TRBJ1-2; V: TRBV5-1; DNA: TGCGCCAGCAGCTTGGGGGACGGCACCTATGGCTACACCTTC; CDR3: CASSLGDGTYGYTF
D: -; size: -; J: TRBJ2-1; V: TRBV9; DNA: TGTGCCAGCAGCGTAGGTCACTACAATGAGCAGTTCTTC; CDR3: CASSVGHYNEQFF
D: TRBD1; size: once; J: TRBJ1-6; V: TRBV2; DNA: TGTGCCAGCTGTACAGGGGTCAGGAGTAATTCACCCCTCCACTTT; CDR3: CASCTGVRSNSPLHF
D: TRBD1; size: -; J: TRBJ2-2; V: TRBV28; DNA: TGTGCCAGCAGCCCAAACCGGGACAGGGGTACCGGGGAGCTGTTTTTT; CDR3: CASSPNRDRGTGELFF
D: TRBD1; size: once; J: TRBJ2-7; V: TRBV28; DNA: TGTGCCAGCAGTTCTCCCGACAGGGGCGAGCAGTACTTC; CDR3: CASSSPDRGEQYF
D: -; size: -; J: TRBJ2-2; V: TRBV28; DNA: TGTGCCAGCTCATCACAGCCGGAAGCGAACACCGGGGAGCTGTTTTTT; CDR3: CASSSQPEANTGELFF
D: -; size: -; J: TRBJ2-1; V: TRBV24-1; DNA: TGTGCCACCAGTCCCCCGAACCCCTACAATGAGCAGTTCTTC; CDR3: CATSPPNPYNEQFF
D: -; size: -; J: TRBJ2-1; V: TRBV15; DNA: TGTGCCACCAGCAGAGAATCGCGAAATGAGCAGTTCTTC; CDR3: CATSRESRNEQFF
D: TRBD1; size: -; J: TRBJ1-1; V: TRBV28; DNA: TGTGCCAGCAGCCACATTACAATACAGGGGAGGGTCGATGAAGCTTTCTTT; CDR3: CASSHITIQGRVDEAFF
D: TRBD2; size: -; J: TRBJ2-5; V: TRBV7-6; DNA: TGTGCCAGCAGCGCGTCTAGCGGGAGGGGGGAGACCCAGTACTTC; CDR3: CASSASSGRGETQYF
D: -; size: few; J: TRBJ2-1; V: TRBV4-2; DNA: TGTGCCAGCAGCCCGGAGAGAGCGGGTCACTACAATGAGCAGTTCTTC; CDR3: CASSPERAGHYNEQFF
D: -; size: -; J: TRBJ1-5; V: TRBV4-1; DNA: TGCGCCAGCAGCCAAGATGGGTACAGGGTCAATCAGCCCCAGCATTTT; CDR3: CASSQDGYRVNQPQHF
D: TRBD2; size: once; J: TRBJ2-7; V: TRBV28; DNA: TGTGCCACTCGACTAGCGGGAGTTCAAGAGCAGTACTTC; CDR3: CATRLAGVQEQYF
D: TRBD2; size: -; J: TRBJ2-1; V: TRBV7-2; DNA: TGTGCCAGCACCCACCCTGTGGGGCGGGAGGGAAGGAATGAGCAGTTCTTC; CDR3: CASTHPVGREGRNEQFF
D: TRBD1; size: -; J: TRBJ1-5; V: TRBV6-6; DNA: TGTGCCAGCAGTTACTCGAGACAGGGGGCGGTTCAGCCCCAGCATTTT; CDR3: CASSYSRQGAVQPQHF
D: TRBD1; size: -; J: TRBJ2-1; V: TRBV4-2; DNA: TGTGCCAGCAGTTATTCCCGGGACAGGGCCAATGAGCAGTTCTTC; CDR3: CASSYSRDRANEQFF
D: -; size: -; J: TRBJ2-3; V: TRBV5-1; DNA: TGCGCCAGCAGCTTGGAAAGCCGGACTCGGGATACGCAGTATTTT; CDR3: CASSLESRTRDTQYF
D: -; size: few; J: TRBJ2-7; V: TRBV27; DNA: TGTGCCAGCAAAGGGACGAGCTCCTACGAGCAGTACTTC; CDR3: CASKGTSSYEQYF
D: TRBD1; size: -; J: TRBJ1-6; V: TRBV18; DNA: TGTGCCAGCTCACCGGGACAGGCGAATTCACCCCTCCACTTT; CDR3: CASSPGQANSPLHF
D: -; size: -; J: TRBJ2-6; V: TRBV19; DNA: TGTGCCAGCACCCCCCCTGGGACCAACGTCCTGACTTTC; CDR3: CASTPPGTNVLTF
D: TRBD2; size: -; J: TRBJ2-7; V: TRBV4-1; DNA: TGCGCCAGCAGCCAAGAAAGGGGTAGCGGGAGTTACACCTACGAGCAGTACTTC; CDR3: CASSQERGSGSYTYEQYF
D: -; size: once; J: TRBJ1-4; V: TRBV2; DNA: TGTGCCAGCAACAGACAGGAGGAGGAAAAACTGTTTTTT; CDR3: CASNRQEEEKLFF
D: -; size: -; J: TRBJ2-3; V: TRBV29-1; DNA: TGCAGCGTTGAAGATTTAAAGGACCGGTATACGCAGTATTTT; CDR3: CSVEDLKDRYTQYF
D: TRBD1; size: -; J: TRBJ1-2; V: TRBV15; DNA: TGTGCCACCAGCAGAGGGACAGGGGGCGCCGGTTATGGCTACACCTTC; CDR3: CATSRGTGGAGYGYTF
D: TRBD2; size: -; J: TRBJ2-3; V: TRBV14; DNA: TGTGTCAGCAGCCAAGTTGAGGCGGGAGGGCCTCGCACAGATACGCAGTATTTT; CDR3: CVSSQVEAGGPRTDTQYF
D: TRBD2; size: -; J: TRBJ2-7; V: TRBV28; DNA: TGTGCCAGCAGCACTCGGACTAGCGGGAGAGGAAGGTCCTACGAGCAGTACTTC; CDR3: CASSTRTSGRGRSYEQYF
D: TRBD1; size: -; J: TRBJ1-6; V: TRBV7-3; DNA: TGTGCCAGCAGCTTAGGGGACAGGGGTTCACCCCTCCACTTT; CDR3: CASSLGDRGSPLHF
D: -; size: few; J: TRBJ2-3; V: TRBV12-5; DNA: TGTGCTAGTGCCTCGAGGGGGATTGAGACGCAGTATTTT; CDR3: CASASRGIETQYF
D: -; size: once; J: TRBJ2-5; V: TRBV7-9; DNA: TGTGCCAGCAGCCCTTCTTCCGAGACCCAGTACTTC; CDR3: CASSPSSETQYF
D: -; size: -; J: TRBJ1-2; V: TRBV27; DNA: TGTGCCAGCAGTTTCGCCGGGGGCAGTGGAGGCTACACCTTC; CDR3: CASSFAGGSGGYTF
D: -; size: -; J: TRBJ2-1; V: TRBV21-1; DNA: TGTGCCAGCAGCCCCGGGACTAGCGGGAAATCCTACAATGAGCAGTTCTTC; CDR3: CASSPGTSGKSYNEQFF
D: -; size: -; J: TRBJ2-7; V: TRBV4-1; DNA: TGCGCCAGCAGCCAACTAAAGGCGACCCTATGGGAGCAGTACTTC; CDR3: CASSQLKATLWEQYF
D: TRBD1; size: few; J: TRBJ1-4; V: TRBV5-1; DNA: TGCGCCAGCACTATGCGGACAGGGGGTAATGAAAAACTGTTTTTT; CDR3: CASTMRTGGNEKLFF
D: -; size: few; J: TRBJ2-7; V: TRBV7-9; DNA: TGTGCCAGCAGCTTAGCGCTTTTCTCCGGGACACAGACCTACGAGCAGTACTTC; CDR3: CASSLALFSGTQTYEQYF
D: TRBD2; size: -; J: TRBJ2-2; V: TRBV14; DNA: TGTGCCAGCAGCCAAGTTCCTAGCGGGACCGGGGAGCTGTTTTTT; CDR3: CASSQVPSGTGELFF
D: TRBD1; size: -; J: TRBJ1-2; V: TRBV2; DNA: TGTGCCAGCGGAGGGGACAGACTCTATGGCTACACCTTC; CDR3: CASGGDRLYGYTF